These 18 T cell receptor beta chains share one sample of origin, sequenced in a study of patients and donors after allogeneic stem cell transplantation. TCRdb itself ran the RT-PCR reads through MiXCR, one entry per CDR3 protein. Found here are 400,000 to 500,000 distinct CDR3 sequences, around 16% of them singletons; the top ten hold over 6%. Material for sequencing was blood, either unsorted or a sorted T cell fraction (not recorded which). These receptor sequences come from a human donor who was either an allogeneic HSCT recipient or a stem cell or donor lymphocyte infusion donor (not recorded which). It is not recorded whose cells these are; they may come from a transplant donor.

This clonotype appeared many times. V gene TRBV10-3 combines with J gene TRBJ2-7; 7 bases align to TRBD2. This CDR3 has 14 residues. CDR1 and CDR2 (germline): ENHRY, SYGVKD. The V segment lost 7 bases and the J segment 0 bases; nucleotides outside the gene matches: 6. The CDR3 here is CAINRREGSYEQYF. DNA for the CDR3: TGTGCCATCAATCGGAGGGAGGGCTCCTACGAGCAGTACTTC.

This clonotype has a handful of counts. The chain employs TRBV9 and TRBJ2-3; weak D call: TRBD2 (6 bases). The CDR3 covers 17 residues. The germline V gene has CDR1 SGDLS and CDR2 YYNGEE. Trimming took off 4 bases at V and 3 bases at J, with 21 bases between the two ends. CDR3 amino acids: CASSPPGTPGRTDTQYF. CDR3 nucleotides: TGTGCCAGCAGCCCCCCCGGGACCCCAGGGAGGACAGATACGCAGTATTTT.

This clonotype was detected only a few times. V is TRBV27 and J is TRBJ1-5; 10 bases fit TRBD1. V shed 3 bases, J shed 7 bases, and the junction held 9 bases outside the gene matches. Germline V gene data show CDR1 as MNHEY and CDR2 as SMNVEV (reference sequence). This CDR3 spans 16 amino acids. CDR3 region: CASSLTGGNMFQPQHF. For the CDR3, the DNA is TGTGCCAGCAGTTTGACAGGGGGCAATATGTTCCAGCCCCAGCATTTT.

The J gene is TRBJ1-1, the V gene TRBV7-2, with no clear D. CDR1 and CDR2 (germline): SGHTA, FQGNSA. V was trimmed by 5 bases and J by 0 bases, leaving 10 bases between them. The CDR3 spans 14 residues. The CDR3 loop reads CASSGESMNTEAFF. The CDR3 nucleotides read TGTGCCAGCAGCGGGGAGAGCATGAACACTGAAGCTTTCTTT.

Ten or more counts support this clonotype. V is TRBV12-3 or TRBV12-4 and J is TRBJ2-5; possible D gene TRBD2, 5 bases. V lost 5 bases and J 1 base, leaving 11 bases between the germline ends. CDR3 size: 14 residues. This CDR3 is CASSPSRGQETQYF. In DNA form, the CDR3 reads TGTGCCAGCAGTCCCTCCCGGGGCCAAGAGACCCAGTACTTC.

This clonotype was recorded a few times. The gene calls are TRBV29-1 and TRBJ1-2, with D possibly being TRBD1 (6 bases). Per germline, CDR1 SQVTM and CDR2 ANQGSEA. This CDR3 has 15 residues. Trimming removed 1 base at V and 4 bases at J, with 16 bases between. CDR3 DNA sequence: TGCAGCGTTGAAGGTGTGGACAGCACCTCCTATGGCTACACCTTC. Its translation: CSVEGVDSTSYGYTF.

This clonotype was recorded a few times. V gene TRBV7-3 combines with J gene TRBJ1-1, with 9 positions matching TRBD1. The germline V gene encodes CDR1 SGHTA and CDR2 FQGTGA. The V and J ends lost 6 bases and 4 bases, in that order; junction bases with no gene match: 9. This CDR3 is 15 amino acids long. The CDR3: CASRTGTGKCTEAFF. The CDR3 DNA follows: TGTGCCAGCAGAACCGGGACAGGGAAATGCACTGAAGCTTTCTTT. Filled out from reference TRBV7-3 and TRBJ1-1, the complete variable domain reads GAGVSQTPSNKVTEKGKYVELRCDPISGHTALYWYRQSLGQGPEFLIYFQGTGAADDSGLPNDRFFAVRPEGSVSTLKIQRTERGDSAVYLCASRTGTGKCTEAFFGQGTRLTVV.

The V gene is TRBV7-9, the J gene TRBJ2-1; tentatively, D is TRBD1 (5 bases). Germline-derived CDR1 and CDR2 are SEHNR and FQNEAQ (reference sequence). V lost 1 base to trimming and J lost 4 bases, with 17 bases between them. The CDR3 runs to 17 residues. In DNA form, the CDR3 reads TGTGCCAGCAGCTTAGTGGGTGGGCAGGGTTCTTACAATGAGCAGTTCTTC. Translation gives CASSLVGGQGSYNEQFF.

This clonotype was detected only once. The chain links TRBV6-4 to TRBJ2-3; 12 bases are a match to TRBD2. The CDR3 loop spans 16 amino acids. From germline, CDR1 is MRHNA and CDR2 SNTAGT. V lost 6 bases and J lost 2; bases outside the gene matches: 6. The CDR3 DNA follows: TGTGCCAGCAGAAGCACTAGCGGGGGGCTCACAGATACGCAGTATTTT. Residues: CASRSTSGGLTDTQYF.

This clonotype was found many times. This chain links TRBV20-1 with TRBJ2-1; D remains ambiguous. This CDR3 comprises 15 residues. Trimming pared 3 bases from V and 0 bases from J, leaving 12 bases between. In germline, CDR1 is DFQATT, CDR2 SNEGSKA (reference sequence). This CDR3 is CSARGSINSYNEQFF. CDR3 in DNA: TGCAGTGCTAGGGGCAGTATAAACTCCTACAATGAGCAGTTCTTC.

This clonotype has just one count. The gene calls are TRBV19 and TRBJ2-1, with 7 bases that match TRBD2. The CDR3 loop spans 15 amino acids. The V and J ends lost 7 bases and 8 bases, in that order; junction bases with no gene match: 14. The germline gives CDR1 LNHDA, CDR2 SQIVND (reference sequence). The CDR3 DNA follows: TGTGCCAGTACCACCGGGCGGGAGCGGATGGATGAGCAGTTCTTC. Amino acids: CASTTGRERMDEQFF.

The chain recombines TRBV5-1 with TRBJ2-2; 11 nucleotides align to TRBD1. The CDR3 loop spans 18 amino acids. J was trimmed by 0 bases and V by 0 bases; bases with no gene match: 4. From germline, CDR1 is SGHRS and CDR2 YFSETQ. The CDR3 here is CASSLEDRGPTNTGELFF. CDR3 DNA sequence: TGCGCCAGCAGCTTGGAGGACAGGGGGCCAACGAACACCGGGGAGCTGTTTTTT.

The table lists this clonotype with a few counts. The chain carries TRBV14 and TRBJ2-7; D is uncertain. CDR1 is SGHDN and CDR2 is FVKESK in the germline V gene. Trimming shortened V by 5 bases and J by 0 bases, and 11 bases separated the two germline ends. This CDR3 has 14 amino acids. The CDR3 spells CASSAHQSSYEQYF. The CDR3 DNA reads TGTGCCAGCAGCGCCCACCAGAGCTCCTACGAGCAGTACTTC.

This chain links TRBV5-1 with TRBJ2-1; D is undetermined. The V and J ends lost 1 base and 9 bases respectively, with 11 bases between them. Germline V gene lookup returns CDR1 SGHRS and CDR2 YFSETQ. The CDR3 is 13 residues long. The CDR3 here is CASSLKGPFEQFF. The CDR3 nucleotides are TGCGCCAGCAGCTTGAAGGGCCCATTTGAGCAGTTCTTC.

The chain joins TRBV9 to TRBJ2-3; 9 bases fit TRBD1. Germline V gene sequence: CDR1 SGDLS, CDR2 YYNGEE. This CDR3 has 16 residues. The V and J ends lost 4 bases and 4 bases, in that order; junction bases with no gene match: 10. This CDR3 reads CASSPRTGERADTQYF. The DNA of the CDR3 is TGTGCCAGCAGCCCTCGGACAGGGGAGAGGGCAGATACGCAGTATTTT.

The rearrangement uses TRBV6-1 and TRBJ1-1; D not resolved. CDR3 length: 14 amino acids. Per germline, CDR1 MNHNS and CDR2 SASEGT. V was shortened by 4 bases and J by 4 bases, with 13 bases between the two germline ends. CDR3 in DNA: TGTGCCAGCAGTGCGGCCCCAAGGCCCACTGAAGCTTTCTTT. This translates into CASSAAPRPTEAFF.

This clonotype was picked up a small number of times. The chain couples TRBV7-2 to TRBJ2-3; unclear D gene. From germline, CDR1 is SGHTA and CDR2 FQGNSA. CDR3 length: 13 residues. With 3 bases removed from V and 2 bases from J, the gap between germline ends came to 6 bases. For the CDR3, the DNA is TGTGCCAGCAGCTTGGGTCACACAGATACGCAGTATTTT. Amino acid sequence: CASSLGHTDTQYF.

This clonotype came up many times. CDR3 protein: CASSLSGSLSYEQYF. The CDR3 nucleotides read TGTGCCAGCAGTTTAAGCGGGAGCCTCTCCTACGAGCAGTACTTC. The chain joins TRBV12-3 or TRBV12-4 to TRBJ2-7; 8 bases agree with TRBD2. This CDR3 contains 15 residues. The J segment lost 0 bases and the V segment lost 2 bases, leaving 3 bases of the junction unmatched.